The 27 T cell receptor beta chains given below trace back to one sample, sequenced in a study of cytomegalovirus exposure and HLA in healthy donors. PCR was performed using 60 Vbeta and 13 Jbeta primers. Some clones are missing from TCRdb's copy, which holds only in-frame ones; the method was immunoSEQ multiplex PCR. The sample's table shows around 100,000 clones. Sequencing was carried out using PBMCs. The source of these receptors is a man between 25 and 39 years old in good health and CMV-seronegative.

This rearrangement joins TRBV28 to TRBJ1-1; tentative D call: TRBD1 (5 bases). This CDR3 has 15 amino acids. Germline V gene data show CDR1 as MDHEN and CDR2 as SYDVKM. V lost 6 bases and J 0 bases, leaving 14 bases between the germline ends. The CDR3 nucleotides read TGTGCCAGCAGCCCGATTGAAGGGGTGAACACTGAAGCTTTCTTT. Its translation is CASSPIEGVNTEAFF.

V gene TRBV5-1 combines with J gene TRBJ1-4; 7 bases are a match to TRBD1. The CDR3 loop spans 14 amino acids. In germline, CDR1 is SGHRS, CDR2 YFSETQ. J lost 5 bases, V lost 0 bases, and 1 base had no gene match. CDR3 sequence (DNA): TGCGCCAGCAGCTTGGGGGACAGAAATGAAAAACTGTTTTTT. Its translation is CASSLGDRNEKLFF.

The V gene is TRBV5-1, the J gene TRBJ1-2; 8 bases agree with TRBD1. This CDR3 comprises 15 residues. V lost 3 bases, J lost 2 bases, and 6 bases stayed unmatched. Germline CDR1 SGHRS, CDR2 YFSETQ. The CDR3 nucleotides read TGCGCCAGCAGCTGGGGACAGGTGGGAAACTATGGCTACACCTTC. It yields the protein CASSWGQVGNYGYTF.

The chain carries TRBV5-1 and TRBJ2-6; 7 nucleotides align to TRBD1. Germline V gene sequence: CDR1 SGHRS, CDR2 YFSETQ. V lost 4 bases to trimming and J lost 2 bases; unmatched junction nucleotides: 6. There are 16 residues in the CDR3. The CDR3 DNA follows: TGCGCCAGCAGCACGATGACAGGGCCTGGGGCCAACGTCCTGACTTTC. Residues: CASSTMTGPGANVLTF.

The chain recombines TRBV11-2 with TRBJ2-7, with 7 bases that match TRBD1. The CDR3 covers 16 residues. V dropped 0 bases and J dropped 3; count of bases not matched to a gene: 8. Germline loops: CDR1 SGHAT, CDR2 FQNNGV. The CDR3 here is CASSLDKRGPNYEQYF. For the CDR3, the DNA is TGTGCCAGCAGCTTAGATAAGAGGGGGCCCAACTACGAGCAGTACTTC.

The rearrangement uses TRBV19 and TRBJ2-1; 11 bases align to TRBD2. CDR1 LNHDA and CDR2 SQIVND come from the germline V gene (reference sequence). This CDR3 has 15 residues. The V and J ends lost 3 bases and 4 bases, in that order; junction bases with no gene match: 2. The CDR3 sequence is CASSMGLAEYNEQFF. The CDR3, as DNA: TGTGCCAGTAGTATGGGACTAGCGGAATACAATGAGCAGTTCTTC.

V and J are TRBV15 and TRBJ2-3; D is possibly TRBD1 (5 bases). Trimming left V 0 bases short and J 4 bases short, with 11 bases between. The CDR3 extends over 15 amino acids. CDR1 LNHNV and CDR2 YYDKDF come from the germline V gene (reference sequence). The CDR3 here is CATSRDQGGADTQYF. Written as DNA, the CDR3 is TGTGCCACCAGCAGAGATCAGGGTGGGGCAGATACGCAGTATTTT.

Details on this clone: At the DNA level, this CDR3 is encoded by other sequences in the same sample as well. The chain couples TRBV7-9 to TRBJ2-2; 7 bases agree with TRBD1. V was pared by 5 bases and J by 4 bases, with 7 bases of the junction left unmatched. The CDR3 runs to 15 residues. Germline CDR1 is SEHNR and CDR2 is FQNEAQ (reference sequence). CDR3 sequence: CASSPLGDSTGELFF. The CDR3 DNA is TGTGCCAGCAGCCCCCTAGGGGACAGCACCGGGGAGCTGTTTTTT. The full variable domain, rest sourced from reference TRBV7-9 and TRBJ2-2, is DTGVSQNPRHKITKRGQNVTFRCDPISEHNRLYWYRQTLGQGPEFLTYFQNEAQLEKSRLLSDRFSAERPKGSFSTLEIQRTEQGDSAMYLCASSPLGDSTGELFFGEGSRLTVL.

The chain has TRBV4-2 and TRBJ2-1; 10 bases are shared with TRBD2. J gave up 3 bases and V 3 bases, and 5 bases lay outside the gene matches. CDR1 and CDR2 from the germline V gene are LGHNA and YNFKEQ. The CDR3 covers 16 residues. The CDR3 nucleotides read TGTGCCAGCAGCCAGATAGCGGGGGGACTCTACAATGAGCAGTTCTTC. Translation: CASSQIAGGLYNEQFF.

Written as DNA, the CDR3 is TGTGCCAGTAGTGTTAACCCGGGGGGATCACCCCTCCACTTT. It codes for CASSVNPGGSPLHF. V and J are TRBV19 and TRBJ1-6, with D possibly being TRBD1 (5 bases). The ends were cut back, 5 bases at V and 10 bases at J, with 15 bases in the middle. Germline CDR1 LNHDA, CDR2 SQIVND (reference sequence). This CDR3 is built from 14 residues.

CDR3 bases: TGCGCCAGCAGCACCCCGGGGGTAGCTGGCTACACCTTC. As protein: CASSTPGVAGYTF. V gene TRBV5-1 combines with J gene TRBJ1-2; tentative D call: TRBD1 (5 bases). Germline V CDR1 and CDR2: SGHRS, YFSETQ. The CDR3 totals 13 residues. V lost 4 bases, J lost 7 bases, and 14 bases lay in between.

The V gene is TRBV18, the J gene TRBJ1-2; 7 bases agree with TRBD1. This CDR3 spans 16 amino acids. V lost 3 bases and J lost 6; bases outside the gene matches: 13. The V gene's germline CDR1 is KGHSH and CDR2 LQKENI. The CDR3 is CASSPTGDREENGYTF. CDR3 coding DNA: TGTGCCAGCTCACCTACGGGCGACAGGGAAGAGAATGGCTACACCTTC.

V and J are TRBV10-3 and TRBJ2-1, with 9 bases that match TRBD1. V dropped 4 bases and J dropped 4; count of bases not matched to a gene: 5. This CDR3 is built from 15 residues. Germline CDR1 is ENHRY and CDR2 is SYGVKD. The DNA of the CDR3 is TGTGCCATCAGTGCGGGACAGGGACAATACAATGAGCAGTTCTTC. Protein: CAISAGQGQYNEQFF.

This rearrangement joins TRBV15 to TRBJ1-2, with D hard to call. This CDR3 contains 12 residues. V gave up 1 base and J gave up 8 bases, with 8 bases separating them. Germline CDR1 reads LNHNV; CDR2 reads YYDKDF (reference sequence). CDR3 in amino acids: CATSRGYTGYTF. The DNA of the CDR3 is TGTGCCACCAGCAGAGGATACACCGGCTACACCTTC.

The CDR3 loop is CASSVGQGVSYEQYF. In nucleotides, the CDR3 is TGTGCCAGCAGCGTAGGACAGGGTGTCTCCTACGAGCAGTACTTC. The rearrangement joins TRBV9 to TRBJ2-7; 7 bases agree with TRBD1. Trimming cost V 0 bases and J 0 bases; bases outside gene matches: 3. Germline V gene sequence: CDR1 SGDLS, CDR2 YYNGEE. The CDR3 length is 15 residues.

CDR3 nucleotide sequence: TGTGCCAGCAGTACGGCGGCTAGCGTCACCGGGGAGCTGTTTTTT. It encodes CASSTAASVTGELFF. This sequence joins TRBV6-6 and TRBJ2-2, with a possible D match to TRBD2 (6 bases). Trimming pared 5 bases from V and 4 bases from J, leaving 14 bases between. The CDR3 consists of 15 residues. Per the germline V gene, CDR1 is MNHNY and CDR2 is SVGAGI (reference sequence).

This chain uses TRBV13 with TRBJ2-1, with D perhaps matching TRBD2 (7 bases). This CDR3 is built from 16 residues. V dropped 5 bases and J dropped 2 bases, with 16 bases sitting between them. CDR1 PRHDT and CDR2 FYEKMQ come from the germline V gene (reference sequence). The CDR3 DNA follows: TGTGCCAGCAGCCCCCAGGCGGGGGCTCCCTACAATGAGCAGTTCTTC. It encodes CASSPQAGAPYNEQFF.

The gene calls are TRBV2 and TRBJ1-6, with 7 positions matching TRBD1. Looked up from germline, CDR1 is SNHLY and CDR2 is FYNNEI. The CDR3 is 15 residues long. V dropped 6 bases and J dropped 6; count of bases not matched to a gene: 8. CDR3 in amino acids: CASRIQGSSNSPLHF. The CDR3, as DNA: TGTGCCAGCAGGATACAGGGGTCGAGTAATTCACCCCTCCACTTT.

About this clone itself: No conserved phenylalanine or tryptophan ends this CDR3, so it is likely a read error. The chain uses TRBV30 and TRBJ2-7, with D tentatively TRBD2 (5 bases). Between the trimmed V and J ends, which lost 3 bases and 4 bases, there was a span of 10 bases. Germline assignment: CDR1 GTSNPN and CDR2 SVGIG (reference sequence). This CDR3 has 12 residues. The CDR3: CAWSERAYEQYL. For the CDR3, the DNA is TGTGCCTGGAGCGAGAGGGCTTACGAGCAGTACCTC.

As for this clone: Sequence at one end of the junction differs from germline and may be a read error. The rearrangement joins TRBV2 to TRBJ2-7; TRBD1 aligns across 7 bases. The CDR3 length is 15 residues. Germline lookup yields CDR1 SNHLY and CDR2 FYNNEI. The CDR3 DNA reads TGTGCCGGCAGTGAAGGGGACAGTAGTACCTACGAGCAGTACTTC. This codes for CAGSEGDSSTYEQYF.

The CDR3 coding sequence is TGCAGCGTTACTAGCGGGAGAAGCACAGATACGCAGTATTTT. Translating it yields CSVTSGRSTDTQYF. The V call is TRBV29-1, the J call TRBJ2-3, with TRBD2 matching 11 bases. V was pared by 5 bases and J by 0 bases, with 1 base of the junction left unmatched. From germline, CDR1 is SQVTM and CDR2 ANQGSEA. The CDR3 extends over 14 amino acids.

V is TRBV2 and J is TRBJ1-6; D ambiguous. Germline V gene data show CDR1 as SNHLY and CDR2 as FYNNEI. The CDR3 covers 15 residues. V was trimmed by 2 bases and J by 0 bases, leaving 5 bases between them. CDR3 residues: CASSEQFSYNSPLHF. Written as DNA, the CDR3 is TGTGCCAGCAGTGAACAGTTCTCCTATAATTCACCCCTCCACTTT.

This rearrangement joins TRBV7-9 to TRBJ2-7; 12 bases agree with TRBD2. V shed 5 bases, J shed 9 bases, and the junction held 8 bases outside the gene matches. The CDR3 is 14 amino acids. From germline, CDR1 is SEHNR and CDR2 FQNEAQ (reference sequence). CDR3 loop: CASSLIGLAGSQYF. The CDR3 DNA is TGTGCCAGCAGCCTGATTGGACTAGCGGGGTCGCAGTACTTC.

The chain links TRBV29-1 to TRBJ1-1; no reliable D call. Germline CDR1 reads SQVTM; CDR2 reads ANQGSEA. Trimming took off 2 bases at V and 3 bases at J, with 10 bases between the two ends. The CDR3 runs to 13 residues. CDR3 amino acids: CSVEKQPDTEAFF. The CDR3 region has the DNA TGCAGCGTTGAAAAACAGCCGGACACTGAAGCTTTCTTT.

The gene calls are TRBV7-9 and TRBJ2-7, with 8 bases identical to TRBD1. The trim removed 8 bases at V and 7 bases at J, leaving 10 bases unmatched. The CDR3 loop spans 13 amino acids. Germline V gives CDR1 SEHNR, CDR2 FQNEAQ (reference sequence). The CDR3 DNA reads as TGTGCCAGCGCCAGGGGGCAGGCTGAAGAGCAGTACTTC. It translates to CASARGQAEEQYF.

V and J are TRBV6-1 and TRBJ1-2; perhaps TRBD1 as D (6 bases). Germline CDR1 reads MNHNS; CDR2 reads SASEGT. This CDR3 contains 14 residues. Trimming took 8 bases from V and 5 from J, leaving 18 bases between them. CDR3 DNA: TGTGCCAGCCGTCAGACAGGACTTGTGTATGGCTACACCTTC. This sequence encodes CASRQTGLVYGYTF.

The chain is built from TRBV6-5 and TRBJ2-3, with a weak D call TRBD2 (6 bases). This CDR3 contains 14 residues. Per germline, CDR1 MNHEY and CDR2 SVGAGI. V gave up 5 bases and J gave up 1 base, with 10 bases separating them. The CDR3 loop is CASSRLDGTDTQYF. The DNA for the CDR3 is TGTGCCAGCAGTCGACTAGACGGCACAGATACGCAGTATTTT.